These T cell receptor beta chains were read from a single sample in a study of graft-versus-host responses after intestinal transplantation. Data came from immunoSEQ multiplex PCR; TCRdb stores just in-frame clones and leaves some out. The sample holds approximately 88,000 clones, about 95% seen once. The antigens for these receptors are not known. Specimen: unstimulated CD4+ T cells sorted from spleen or lymph node cells, collected before transplant. The source is a human donor who was the organ donor for an intestinal transplant. CDR3s include the opening cysteine and the closing phenylalanine or tryptophan. Fields, in order: CDR3 protein, clone size, V gene. Some rows have no size entry. The others give once, few or many, or a class for an expanded clone.

CDR3: CASSFAGGISYGYTF
size: -
V: TRBV27

CDR3: CASSRDSEAFF
size: -
V: TRBV5-5

CDR3: CASSTIPGTGAREQYF
size: -
V: TRBV27

CDR3: CATSRGDTQYF
size: -
V: TRBV15

CDR3: CASSTSGLKLGNQPQHF
size: -
V: TRBV28

CDR3: CASSQETGTGAIGEQFF
size: -
V: TRBV4-2

CDR3: CASSDNPGGVDSPLHF
size: -
V: TRBV6-4

CDR3: CASSSRQGATGNTIYF
size: -
V: TRBV19

CDR3: CASSSIQGNYGYTF
size: -
V: TRBV18

CDR3: CASSKENQPQHF
size: -
V: TRBV21-1

CDR3: CATSISRVTDTQYF
size: -
V: TRBV15

CDR3: CASSTGQGARVF
size: -
V: TRBV19

CDR3: CASSLQGIPNTGELFF
size: -
V: TRBV18

CDR3: CATYRGRENTEAFF
size: -
V: TRBV15

CDR3: CASSTGASGYQETQYF
size: -
V: TRBV9

CDR3: CASSPRTGSSYEQYF
size: -
V: TRBV9

CDR3: CASSSKGGLVLGGYTF
size: -
V: TRBV9

CDR3: CASGKGQPYEQYF
size: -
V: TRBV12-5

CDR3: CASSINEQFF
size: -
V: TRBV2

CDR3: CAISESRGKSDTDTQYF
size: -
V: TRBV10-3

CDR3: CASSLGGSAQETQYF
size: -
V: TRBV5-4

CDR3: CASRPPASGDEQFF
size: -
V: TRBV5-1

CDR3: CSLRRDPEVGQYF
size: -
V: TRBV29-1

CDR3: CATIHRQGAYEQYF
size: -
V: TRBV28

CDR3: CASSKGTGYNEQFF
size: -
V: TRBV5-1

CDR3: CASSQLGSRYEQYF
size: -
V: TRBV7-8

CDR3: CASSTTMRGAAEAFF
size: once
V: TRBV5-8

CDR3: CASSPREGASLTEAFF
size: -
V: TRBV5-1

CDR3: CARDRRSNTEAFF
size: few
V: TRBV19

CDR3: CASSLFPGPYEQYF
size: -
V: TRBV28

CDR3: CASSVAGLAGGNEQFF
size: -
V: TRBV9

CDR3: CASSVEGTNTEAFF
size: -
V: TRBV9

CDR3: CASSQAGNSPLHF
size: once
V: TRBV19